This T cell receptor beta chain was found in a study of blood T cell repertoires in COVID-19 (TCRdb year 2020). Describing the broader study: The collaborator samples originated in the United States, Italy and Spain and spanned the acute and convalescent phases of COVID-19. The dataset comprised deeply sampled blood TCRbeta repertoires from subjects exposed to, actively infected with, or recovered from COVID-19. The prospective study material was composed of cDNA or gDNA derived from T cells, B-cell-depleted T cells, or PBMCs. A de-identified subject ID, COVID-19 status, age in years and sex were almost always included in the sample metadata. The repertoires were released in a freely available public database intended as a resource for research on the immune response to SARS-CoV-2. The samples were drawn from the first 160 participants of the ongoing ImmuneRACE study and from over a thousand subjects provided by 6 global collaborators. HLA class I and class II types, where available, came from metadata supplied by the sample provider rather than from assay-based typing. Here is what the overall study found, with its caveats: The quantity of clinical and demographic metadata differed by source and by participant and was supplied without curation.

Details on this clone: Its target antigen remains unknown. Per-base qualities were not stored, and no clone one base away is much larger.

Via the germline V gene, CDR1 is SGHRS and CDR2 YFSETQ. The CDR3 numbers 16 residues from cysteine through phenylalanine. Solely the CDR3 DNA is kept, with 48 bases framed from the first base. V lost 4 bases and J lost 2 bases, and the count of bases not matched to a germline gene is 5. The collaborating institutions used their own protocols to collect whole blood in K2EDTA tubes. Collaborator samples were shipped for TCRbeta analysis as frozen whole blood, isolated PBMCs, or DNA extracted from either sample type. The immunoSEQ Assay, a bias-controlled multiplex PCR, was used to amplify TCRbeta CDR3 regions from genomic DNA. In the authors' own workflow: The number of nucleated cells in each sample was estimated from the amplification of reference gene primers within the assay. Sequence reads were collapsed and filtered to measure the absolute abundance of every unique TCRbeta CDR3 rearrangement. For each sample, productive Simpson clonality was calculated by taking the square root of Simpson's diversity index across productive rearrangements. Imported from immuneACCESS, the table was reduced by TCRdb to in-frame sequences with V and J called. These copies leave out some clones; in studies compared against another copy, an unresolved V gene accounts for under half, and the cause of the remainder is not known. The D gene and trimming were derived from the DNA, and the V and J assignments and clone size from that table. This sample comprises about 200,000 clones, 88% of them detected only once. 6% of the sample belongs to the ten largest clones.

Sequencing used peripheral blood. Rearrangement joined TRBV5-1 to TRBJ2-5, with 13 bases matching TRBD2. This TCR was recovered from a man between 40 and 49 years old with active or convalescent COVID-19. The CDR3 protein is CASSAGLAGVQETQYF. The DNA is as follows: TGCGCCAGCAGCGCCGGACTAGCGGGAGTACAAGAGACCCAGTACTTC.